The subject of this entry is one TCR beta chain. TCRdb keeps only in-frame clones here, not all; method: immunoSEQ multiplex PCR. This table holds fewer than 150,000 clones, 80% to 90% found once. These data originate in a study of T cell responses to AZD1222 COVID-19 vaccine. This sequence originates from an adult who received the AZD1222 COVID-19 vaccine. The sequences come from peripheral blood, collected 28 days after the second AZD1222 dose.

CDR3 nucleotides: TGTGCCAGCAGCCAAGATTTGGGTCTTTGGAATTCACCCCTCCACTTT. Its translation is CASSQDLGLWNSPLHF. The chain couples TRBV3-1 (or the pseudogene TRBV3-2) to TRBJ1-6, with unresolved D. This CDR3 is 16 amino acids long. Between the trimmed V and J ends, which lost 0 bases and 7 bases, there was a span of 13 bases. Germline loops: CDR1 LGHDT, CDR2 YNNKEL (reference sequence).